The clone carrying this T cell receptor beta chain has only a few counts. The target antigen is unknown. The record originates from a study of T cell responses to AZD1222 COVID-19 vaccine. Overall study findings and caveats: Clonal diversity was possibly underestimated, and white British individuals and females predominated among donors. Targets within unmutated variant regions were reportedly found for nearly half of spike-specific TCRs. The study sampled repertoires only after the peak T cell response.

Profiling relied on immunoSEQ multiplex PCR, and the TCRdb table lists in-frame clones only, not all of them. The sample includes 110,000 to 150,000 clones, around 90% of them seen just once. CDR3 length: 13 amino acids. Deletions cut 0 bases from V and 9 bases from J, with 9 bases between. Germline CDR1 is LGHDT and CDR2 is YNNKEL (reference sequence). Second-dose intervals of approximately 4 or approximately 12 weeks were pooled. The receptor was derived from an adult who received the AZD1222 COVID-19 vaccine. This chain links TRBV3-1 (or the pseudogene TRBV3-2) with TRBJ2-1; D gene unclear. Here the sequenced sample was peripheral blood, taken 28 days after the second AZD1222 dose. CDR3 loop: CASSQDRLGEQFF. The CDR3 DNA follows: TGTGCCAGCAGCCAAGATCGGTTGGGTGAGCAGTTCTTC.